Presented here are 4 T cell receptor beta chains from one specimen sequenced in a study of technical replicates of blood from several donors (dated by TCRdb to 2016 to 2017). Library generation was performed with the immunoSEQ multiplex PCR assay. TCRdb mirrors the immuneACCESS table, restricted to in-frame sequences. Some clones are absent from its copies; in checked studies, under half trace to an unresolved V gene, and the reason for the others is unknown. This sample comprises approximately 70,000 clones, nearly 98% of them detected only once. Jointly, the top ten make up over 0.15% of the sample. Input material: T cells isolated from PBMCs. These receptors originate from a human donor in good health.

J is TRBJ2-7 and V is TRBV9; D perhaps matches TRBD2 (5 bases). In germline, CDR1 is SGDLS, CDR2 YYNGEE. This CDR3 spans 14 amino acids. Trimming removed 0 bases at V and 2 bases at J, with 9 bases between. The CDR3 region is CASSVGSEAYEQYF. The DNA of the CDR3 is TGTGCCAGCAGCGTAGGTAGCGAAGCCTACGAGCAGTACTTC.

This clone was seen only once. The CDR3 reads CASSIWGQGYEQYF. CDR3 in DNA: TGTGCCAGTAGTATCTGGGGACAGGGTTACGAGCAGTACTTC. This chain joins TRBV19 and TRBJ2-7; 9 positions match TRBD1. The CDR3 covers 14 residues. The ends lost 3 bases at V and 4 bases at J; junction bases unmatched: 4. CDR1 and CDR2 from the germline V gene are LNHDA and SQIVND (reference sequence).

The chain links TRBV29-1 to TRBJ2-7, with 7 bases lining up with TRBD1. The germline V gene has CDR1 SQVTM and CDR2 ANQGSEA. V shed 1 base and J 3 bases; nucleotides not matched to a gene: 18. The CDR3 length is 18 residues. The CDR3 coding sequence is TGCAGCGTTGAAGGTCGACAGGGATTTAGGGCGGTTGGCTACGAGCAGTACTTC. Translation gives CSVEGRQGFRAVGYEQYF.

The rearrangement joins TRBV11-2 to TRBJ2-7; 10 bases match TRBD1. CDR1 is SGHAT, CDR2 FQNNGV, per germline. V shed 5 bases and J 3 bases; nucleotides not matched to a gene: 7. The CDR3 covers 15 residues. In nucleotides, the CDR3 is TGTGCCAGCAGCCCCCGGACAGGGGGAAGCTACGAGCAGTACTTC. It specifies CASSPRTGGSYEQYF.